This entry features one T cell receptor (beta chain) sequence. The specificity of this receptor is unknown. Nothing much larger sits one base from this clone, and base qualities are not available. The data were obtained in a study of CD8+ T cells in alopecia areata (dated by TCRdb to 2016 to 2019). For context, the study as a whole: The treated patients took part in an open-label pilot trial in which moderate-to-severe alopecia areata was treated with oral tofacitinib at 5 to 10 mg twice daily. Patients received tofacitinib for 6 to 18 months and were then followed off drug for 6 months to check for delayed response and recurrence. To study T cell clonal expansion in alopecia areata, the researchers applied high-throughput TCRbeta sequencing to both the C3H/HeJ mouse model and human patients. In humans, TCRbeta sequencing was performed on scalp tissue and on sorted CD4+ and CD8+ peripheral blood T cells from healthy controls and from patients with patchy or totalis/universalis alopecia areata. Tofacitinib-treated patients had biopsies at baseline and at 4 and 24 weeks of treatment, with a later scalp biopsy in several patients. Scalp clonality was compared among normal scalp (n=4), patchy alopecia areata scalp (n=8), and alopecia totalis/universalis scalp (n=8). RNA came from the PAXgene miRNA kit for fixed scalp, the miRNeasy kit for PBMCs, and the RNeasy kit for mouse skin. Amplification of TCRbeta CDR3 regions was done by immunoSEQ multiplex PCR using 35 Vbeta forward primers and 13 Jbeta reverse primers.

Receptors were amplified or captured by the immunoSEQ multiplex PCR assay. For TCR sequencing, RNA was extracted from every sample and reverse transcribed into cDNA to serve as template. SuperScript III was used for first-strand cDNA synthesis, primed with a 2:1 mix of oligo-dT and random hexamers. A synthetic immune receptor repertoire was used to gauge amplification bias, and whatever bias remained was removed computationally. The study's own analysis went as follows. Raw reads were preprocessed to remove errors, and CDR3 was defined by IMGT conventions from the conserved cysteine to phenylalanine. Clonality was computed as 1 minus the Shannon entropy, with the entropy normalized by log2 of the number of productive unique TCRs. Whether each scalp clone was CD4 or CD8 was inferred by checking scalp TCRbeta sequences against the CD4 and CD8 repertoires from sorted blood. TCRdb obtained this table from immuneACCESS and retained in-frame rearrangements with V and J assigned. These tables miss some clones; where compared with another copy, unresolved V genes account for less than half of the shortfall, and the remainder is unexplained. That table is the source of V, J and clone size, and D and trimming were worked out from the DNA. The sample profile shows tens of thousands of clones; 60% of them were found once. The ten largest clones represent about 15% of the sample.

Points the paper makes about the study in general: Unlike mouse skin, which is dominated by gammadelta T cells, normal human skin has resident alphabeta T cells that are also sequenced, and this complicates analysis of the scalp TCR repertoire. Compared with mice, TCR sequences shared between patients were less clear, possibly partly because of HLA diversity across the patient population. Higher clonality and more expanded CD8+ clones were observed in lesional scalp than in normal scalp, particularly in alopecia totalis/universalis, a finding suggestive of antigenic drive.

Interpreted using the paper, the time point label stands for: baseline before oral tofacitinib. From alopecia areata patients, peripheral blood was collected along with lesional scalp punch biopsies. PBMCs were isolated by density centrifugation and stained for CD3, CD4 and CD8, after which CD4+ and CD8+ T cells were sorted on a FACSAria. The CDR3 runs 14 residues from the cysteine to the phenylalanine. Just CDR3 DNA is preserved here, 42 bases in frame from base 1. The germline V gene (reference sequence) gives CDR1 as MNHEY and CDR2 as SMNVEV. Trimming takes 2 bases from V and 3 bases from J, and the germline ends sit 8 bases apart.

The chain uses TRBV27 and TRBJ2-1, with the D gene not clear enough to name. The TCR originated in a human donor with alopecia areata. Specimen: CD8+ T cells sorted from blood, collected at week 0. The CDR3 has the sequence CASSLNGYYNEQFF. The DNA is TGTGCCAGCAGTTTAAACGGTTACTACAATGAGCAGTTCTTC.